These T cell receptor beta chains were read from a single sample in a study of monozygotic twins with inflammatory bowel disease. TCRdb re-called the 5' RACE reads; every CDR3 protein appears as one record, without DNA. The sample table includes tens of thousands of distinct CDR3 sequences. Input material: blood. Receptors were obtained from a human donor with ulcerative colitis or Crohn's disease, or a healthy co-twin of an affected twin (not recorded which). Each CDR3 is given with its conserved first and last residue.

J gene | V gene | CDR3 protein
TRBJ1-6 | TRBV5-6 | CASSTWTGSESSYNSPLHF
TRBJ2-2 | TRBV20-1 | CSARSQVTNTGELFF
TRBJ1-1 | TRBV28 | CASTSHLNTEAFF
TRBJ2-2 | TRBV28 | CASRDTSVGELFF
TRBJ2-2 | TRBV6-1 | CASTRGGANTGELFF
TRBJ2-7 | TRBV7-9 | CASSLLQGAVYEQYF
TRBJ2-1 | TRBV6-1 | CASKEGAGWVEQFF
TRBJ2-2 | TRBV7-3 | CASSAPSGLELFF
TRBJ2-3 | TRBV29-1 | CSVGTKSGDTQYF
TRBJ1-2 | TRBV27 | CASSLSTGGRYTF
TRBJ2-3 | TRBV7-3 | CASSLGTPGTDTQYF
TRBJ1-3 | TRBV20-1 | CSAQGRAGNTIYF
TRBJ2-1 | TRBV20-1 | CSARDTGQGGNEQFF
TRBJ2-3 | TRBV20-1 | CSASHPYGLADTQYF
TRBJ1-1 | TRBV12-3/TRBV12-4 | CASSLGRVTVSTEAFF
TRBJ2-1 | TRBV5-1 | CASSLLSSGTYNEQFF
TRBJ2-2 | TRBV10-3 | CAIAKRQSAGGLDGELFF
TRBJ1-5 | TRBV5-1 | CASSLEGPYSNQPQHF
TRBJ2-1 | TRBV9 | CASSVAADLYNEQFF
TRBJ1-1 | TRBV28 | CASSQTDRGAFF
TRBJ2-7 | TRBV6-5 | CASRPSFILRGEQYF
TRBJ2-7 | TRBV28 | CASSYEWGQYF
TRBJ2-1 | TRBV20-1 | CSASPGGNEQFF
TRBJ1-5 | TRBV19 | CASSIRGHNQPQHF
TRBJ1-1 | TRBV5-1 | CASSLANVNTEAFF
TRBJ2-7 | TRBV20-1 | CSARGQREITYEQYF
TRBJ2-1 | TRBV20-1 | CSARDRLAEYNEQFF
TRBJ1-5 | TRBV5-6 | CASQIGGGQPQHF
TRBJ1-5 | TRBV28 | CASSFDAGRYQPQHF
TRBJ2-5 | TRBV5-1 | CASSPGRQGALGETQYF
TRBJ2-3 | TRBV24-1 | CATSDPSGGAPDTQYF
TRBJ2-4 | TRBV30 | CAWSPTMGNIQYF
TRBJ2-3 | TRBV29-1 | CSVPKAPGMDTQYF
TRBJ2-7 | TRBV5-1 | CASSLESSAYEQYF
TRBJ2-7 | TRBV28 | CASSFEGEQYF
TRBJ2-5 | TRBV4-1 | CASSQDRDRGAETQYF
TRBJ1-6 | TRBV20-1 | CSATGQGGSPLHF
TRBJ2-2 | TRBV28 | CASRPGQFTGELFF
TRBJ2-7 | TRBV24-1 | CATSDSSTGQGTYEQYF
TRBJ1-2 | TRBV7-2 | CASSPNPRRGYTF
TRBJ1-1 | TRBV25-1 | CASSAWAGGRTEAFF
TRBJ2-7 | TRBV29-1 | CSVEREGYEQYF
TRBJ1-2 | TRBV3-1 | CASSPISARDYGYTF
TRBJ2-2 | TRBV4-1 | CASSPGAGGGNTGELFF
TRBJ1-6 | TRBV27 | CASSSPRLGPLHF
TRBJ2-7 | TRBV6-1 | CASRGTGVFPEQYF
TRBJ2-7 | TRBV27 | CASRLAGGFREQYF
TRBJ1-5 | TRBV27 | CASSRVGGGQPQHF
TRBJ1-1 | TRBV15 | CATSRLQLEGSEAFF
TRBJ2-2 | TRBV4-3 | CASSQGLRQGPARDTGELFF
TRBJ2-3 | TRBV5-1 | CASSFNAAGSSTDTQYF
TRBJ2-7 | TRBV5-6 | CASSLNSYEQYF
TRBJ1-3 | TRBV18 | CASSPGTGGNTIYF
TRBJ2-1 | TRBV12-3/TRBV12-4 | CASSFRRASDNNEQFF